This T cell receptor (beta chain) appears in the sequencing data of a study of PD-1 blockade in classical Hodgkin lymphoma. The study, taken as a whole, reports: TCR diversity at baseline was reported to be reduced in newly diagnosed patients relative to healthy donors. The baseline diversity of complete responders showed similarity to that of newly diagnosed patients.

The CDR3 is made up of 12 amino acids. Between the trimmed V and J ends, which lost 6 bases and 2 bases, there was a span of 7 bases. Per germline, CDR1 KGHSH and CDR2 LQKENI. Only in-frame clones appear in the TCRdb table, and some are missing; sequencing was by immunoSEQ multiplex PCR. Here the sample spans 25,000 to 30,000 clones, around three quarters being singletons. Regarding time point: cycle 4 day 1 (C4D1), after five to seven weeks of nivolumab. No patient escaped relapse after autologous stem cell transplantation, and brentuximab vedotin exposure varied. With regard to this clone: Its antigen is not known.

The sequencing here drew on peripheral blood mononuclear cells (PBMCs), taken before the fourth cycle of nivolumab. The V call is TRBV18, the J call TRBJ2-5, with a tentative D call TRBD1 (5 bases). This sequence originates from a human donor with classical Hodgkin lymphoma. Here the CDR3 reads CASSGQQETQYF. The CDR3 DNA sequence: TGTGCCAGCTCGGGGCAGCAAGAGACCCAGTACTTC.